The clone carrying this T cell receptor beta chain was picked up a small number of times. Germline V lookup: CDR1 MNHNS, CDR2 SASEGT. The CDR3 has 16 residues. The V end lost 2 bases, the J end lost 2 bases, and 12 bases lay between the germline ends. This record belongs to a study of T cells in Graves' hyperthyroidism and ophthalmopathy. Background on the study: The authors collected peripheral blood at initial diagnosis, before any treatment.

Lactation, pregnancy, other autoimmune disease or uncontrolled infection excluded patients. Fresh peripheral blood, approximately 10 ml, was the source of the PBMCs. RNA transcripts provided the source from which TCR beta CDR3 regions were amplified. The study used the HTBI primer set for a first-round RT-PCR of the TCR CDR3. TCRdb recomputed calls from the multiplex PCR reads with MiXCR, one row per CDR3 protein. This table holds fewer than 400,000 distinct CDR3 sequences, over 13% found once. The gene calls are TRBV6-1 and TRBJ2-2; no reliable D call. The material sequenced was blood. The source of this sequence is a middle-aged man with Graves' ophthalmopathy. Here the CDR3 DNA reads TGTGCCAGCAGTGAACGGAGAATCGAAAACACCGGGGAGCTGTTTTTT. As protein: CASSERRIENTGELFF.